The 24 T cell receptor beta chains below were found in one sample sequenced in a study of a mutant IDH1 vaccine in newly diagnosed glioma. The time point: week 47, end of study. A single vaccine dose contained 300 ug of mutant IDH1 20-mer peptide, and topical imiquimod was used with it. TCRdb keeps only in-frame clones here, not all; method: immunoSEQ multiplex PCR. This table has tens of thousands of clones, just under 90% appearing once. These receptors have no identified antigens. The specimen was PBMCs, collected from a glioma patient whose treatment included an IDH1 peptide vaccine. The receptor source for this set is a woman in her thirties with glioma.

J is TRBJ2-2 and V is TRBV4-2; D ambiguous. The V end lost 6 bases, the J end lost 7 bases, and 15 bases lay between the germline ends. Per the germline V gene, CDR1 is LGHNA and CDR2 is YNFKEQ. The CDR3 has 14 amino acids. CDR3 sequence: CASRPPGVIGELFF. CDR3 nucleotide sequence: TGTGCCAGCAGGCCCCCTGGGGTTATCGGGGAGCTGTTTTTT.

This CDR3 is CASSPPSGGGRYEQYF. The CDR3 DNA follows: TGTGCCAGCTCACCACCTTCGGGAGGGGGCCGGTACGAGCAGTACTTC. The genes are TRBV18 and TRBJ2-7; possibly TRBD2 for D (8 bases). CDR1 KGHSH and CDR2 LQKENI come from the germline V gene. CDR3 length equals 16 residues. V lost 0 bases and J lost 4, with 16 bases in between. The full variable domain, rest sourced from reference TRBV18 and TRBJ2-7, is NAGVMQNPRHLVRRRGQEARLRCSPMKGHSHVYWYRQLPEEGLKFMVYLQKENIIDESGMPKERFSAEFPKEGPSILRIQQVVRGDSAAYFCASSPPSGGGRYEQYFGPGTRLTVT.

This clone was counted a few times. V is TRBV13 and J is TRBJ1-1, with TRBD1 as a possible D gene (5 bases). The CDR3 loop spans 15 amino acids. Germline V gene lookup returns CDR1 PRHDT and CDR2 FYEKMQ (reference sequence). Trimming pared 6 bases from V and 0 bases from J, leaving 14 bases between. The CDR3 coding sequence is TGTGCCAGCAGGCAACGTGGGGGGATGAACACTGAAGCTTTCTTT. This encodes CASRQRGGMNTEAFF.

The rearrangement joins TRBV4-3 to TRBJ1-2, with D tentatively TRBD1 (6 bases). The CDR3 spans 12 residues. CDR1 and CDR2 (germline): LGHNA, YSLEER. V lost 3 bases and J lost 10, with 12 bases in between. The CDR3 DNA follows: TGCGCCAGCAGCCATCCGACAGGTGACTACACCTTC. As protein: CASSHPTGDYTF.

The chain uses TRBV4-1 and TRBJ1-2; no clear D. CDR1 is MGHRA and CDR2 is YSYEKL in the germline V gene. Deletions cut 0 bases from V and 5 bases from J, with 13 bases between. CDR3 size: 15 residues. CDR3 sequence (DNA): TGCGCCAGCAGCCAAGACCCGGACGGCTCATATGGCTACACCTTC. It translates to CASSQDPDGSYGYTF.

The CDR3 loop reads CASSRDRAGGTEAFF. The CDR3 DNA sequence: TGCGCCAGCAGCCGGGACAGGGCGGGAGGAACTGAAGCTTTCTTT. The chain has TRBV5-1 and TRBJ1-1, with 9 bases lining up with TRBD1. CDR1 is SGHRS and CDR2 is YFSETQ in the germline V gene. This CDR3 is built from 15 residues. J gave up 5 bases and V 4 bases, and 9 bases lay outside the gene matches.

This chain links TRBV6-1 with TRBJ2-2; possible D gene TRBD1, 5 bases. Looked up from germline, CDR1 is MNHNS and CDR2 is SASEGT. The length of the CDR3 is 14 residues. Deletions cut 4 bases from V and 0 bases from J, with 6 bases between. The chain's CDR3 is CASSGQPNTGELFF. The CDR3 DNA sequence: TGTGCCAGCAGTGGACAGCCGAACACCGGGGAGCTGTTTTTT.

The rearrangement uses TRBV5-1 and TRBJ1-4; D is possibly TRBD1 (5 bases). V shed 5 bases and J shed 6 bases, with 11 bases lying between them. The CDR3 has 13 residues. The germline V gene has CDR1 SGHRS and CDR2 YFSETQ. CDR3 amino acids: CASSGGSDEKLFF. The CDR3 DNA follows: TGCGCCAGCAGTGGGGGGTCGGATGAAAAACTGTTTTTT.

This chain links TRBV27 with TRBJ1-5, with TRBD1 identical over 9 bases. J lost 6 bases, V lost 6 bases, and 12 bases had no gene match. This CDR3 is built from 16 residues. CDR1 MNHEY and CDR2 SMNVEV come from the germline V gene (reference sequence). DNA of the CDR3: TGTGCCAGCAGCCCGGGGACAGGGCTTCAAATTCAGCCCCAGCATTTT. Encoded protein: CASSPGTGLQIQPQHF.

The rearrangement joins TRBV5-4 to TRBJ2-1, with 8 bases fitting TRBD2. Germline assignment: CDR1 SGHNT and CDR2 YYREEE (reference sequence). Trimming at V came to 0 bases and at J to 4 bases, leaving 9 bases not matched to a gene. This CDR3 region has 17 residues. The CDR3 region is CASSLGVGGALYNEQFF. CDR3 bases: TGTGCCAGCAGCTTGGGGGTCGGGGGGGCCTTGTACAATGAGCAGTTCTTC.

The chain joins TRBV20-1 to TRBJ2-3; D unclear. Germline lookup yields CDR1 DFQATT and CDR2 SNEGSKA (reference sequence). The V and J ends lost 6 bases and 0 bases respectively, with 4 bases between them. The CDR3 extends over 11 amino acids. The CDR3 DNA is TGCAGTGCCTACAGCACAGATACGCAGTATTTT. The encoded protein is CSAYSTDTQYF.

The chain recombines TRBV25-1 with TRBJ2-2; 8 positions match TRBD1. Germline CDR1 is MGHDK and CDR2 is SYGVNS. V trimming: 10 bases; J trimming: 4 bases; junction bases outside the gene matches: 8. The CDR3 length is 14 residues. The CDR3 sequence: CATRQGSATGELFF. Here the CDR3 DNA reads TGTGCCACCAGACAGGGGAGTGCCACCGGGGAGCTGTTTTTT. The full variable domain, in which reference TRBV25-1 and TRBJ2-2 provide the parts outside the CDR3, is EADIYQTPRYLVIGTGKKITLECSQTMGHDKMYWYQQDPGMELHLIHYSYGVNSTEKGDLSSESTVSRIRTEHFPLTLESARPSHTSQYLCATRQGSATGELFFGEGSRLTVL.

This chain uses TRBV21-1 with TRBJ2-7. TRBV21-1 is a pseudogene. The CDR3 consists of 13 residues. The CDR3 is CASSLRESYEQYF. In DNA form, the CDR3 reads TGTGCCAGCAGTCTCAGGGAGTCTTACGAGCAGTACTTC.

The chain combines TRBV7-6 with TRBJ1-1, with D possibly TRBD1 on 5 matching bases. The V gene's germline CDR1 is SGHVS and CDR2 FNYEAQ. Between the trimmed V and J ends, which lost 2 bases and 8 bases, there was a span of 12 bases. The CDR3 runs 13 residues. The CDR3 coding sequence is TGTGCCAGCAGCTTAATCAACGGGGGAGAAGCTTTCTTT. It translates to CASSLINGGEAFF.

The V gene is TRBV9, the J gene TRBJ2-3, with D possibly TRBD2 on 5 matching bases. This CDR3 has 15 residues. Germline V gene sequence: CDR1 SGDLS, CDR2 YYNGEE. Trimming removed 0 bases at V and 6 bases at J, with 14 bases between. This CDR3 is CASSVVAFPGDTQYF. The CDR3 bases are TGTGCCAGCAGCGTAGTAGCGTTCCCGGGGGATACGCAGTATTTT. The full variable domain, with the rest looked up from reference TRBV9 and TRBJ2-3, is DSGVTQTPKHLITATGQRVTLRCSPRSGDLSVYWYQQSLDQGLQFLIQYYNGEERAKGNILERFSAQQFPDLHSELNLSSLELGDSALYFCASSVVAFPGDTQYFGPGTRLTVL.

The chain combines TRBV6-5 with TRBJ2-7; 7 bases fit TRBD1. The length of the CDR3 is 15 residues. V lost 3 bases to trimming and J lost 4 bases; unmatched junction nucleotides: 9. Germline V gene sequence: CDR1 MNHEY, CDR2 SVGAGI. In DNA form, the CDR3 reads TGTGCCAGCAGTTATCGAACCGGGACAGCTTACGAGCAGTACTTC. Protein sequence: CASSYRTGTAYEQYF.

V is TRBV25-1 and J is TRBJ2-3; 8 bases map to TRBD1. There are 14 residues in the CDR3. With V trimmed by 4 bases and J by 7 bases, 7 bases remained unmatched. Germline values: CDR1 MGHDK, CDR2 SYGVNS. The CDR3 region has the DNA TGTGCCAGCAGTGTGGGGACAGGAGGGTATACGCAGTATTTT. It yields the protein CASSVGTGGYTQYF. The full variable domain, completed using reference TRBV25-1 and TRBJ2-3, is EADIYQTPRYLVIGTGKKITLECSQTMGHDKMYWYQQDPGMELHLIHYSYGVNSTEKGDLSSESTVSRIRTEHFPLTLESARPSHTSQYLCASSVGTGGYTQYFGPGTRLTVL.

This clone was seen just once. This rearrangement joins TRBV7-8 to TRBJ1-1; D is possibly TRBD1 (5 bases). The V and J ends lost 9 bases and 4 bases respectively, with 9 bases between them. There are 11 residues in the CDR3. The germline gives CDR1 SGHVS, CDR2 FQNEAQ. CDR3 in DNA: TGTGCCAGTGGGGCAGTCACTGAAGCTTTCTTT. This gives the protein CASGAVTEAFF. Variable domain in full (rest from reference TRBV7-8 and TRBJ1-1): GAGVSQSPRYKVAKRGQDVALRCDPISGHVSLFWYQQALGQGPEFLTYFQNEAQLDKSGLPSDRFFAERPEGSVSTLKIQRTQQEDSAVYLCASGAVTEAFFGQGTRLTVV.

The CDR3 DNA is TGTGCCAGCAGGATAGTTCGGGACAGTGAAGCTTTCTTT. It is translated as CASRIVRDSEAFF. The chain employs TRBV7-9 and TRBJ1-1; 7 positions agree with TRBD1. Trimming took 6 bases from V and 7 from J; bases not matched to a gene: 8. Germline V lookup: CDR1 SEHNR, CDR2 FQNEAQ (reference sequence). The CDR3 extends over 13 amino acids. Filled out from reference TRBV7-9 and TRBJ1-1, the complete variable domain reads DTGVSQNPRHKITKRGQNVTFRCDPISEHNRLYWYRQTLGQGPEFLTYFQNEAQLEKSRLLSDRFSAERPKGSFSTLEIQRTEQGDSAMYLCASRIVRDSEAFFGQGTRLTVV.

This chain connects TRBV9 to TRBJ1-1, with D possibly matching TRBD1 (6 bases). V lost 0 bases and J 1 base, leaving 13 bases between the germline ends. The germline CDR1 and CDR2 sequences are SGDLS and YYNGEE. The CDR3 sequence is 16 residues long. The chain's CDR3 is CASSVAAGHTNTEAFF. The CDR3 region has the DNA TGTGCCAGCAGCGTAGCAGCGGGACATACGAACACTGAAGCTTTCTTT.

The chain is built from TRBV6-5 and TRBJ2-7; D unresolved. The CDR3 consists of 15 residues. From germline, CDR1 is MNHEY and CDR2 SVGAGI. Deletions cut 0 bases from V and 2 bases from J, with 11 bases between. CDR3 sequence: CASSYSKRRAYEQYF. The CDR3 DNA follows: TGTGCCAGCAGTTACTCGAAGCGCCGGGCCTACGAGCAGTACTTC.

This chain links TRBV5-4 with TRBJ1-2; no clear D gene. CDR1 is SGHNT and CDR2 is YYREEE in the germline V gene (reference sequence). This CDR3 contains 12 residues. V lost 5 bases and J lost 7, with 12 bases in between. The CDR3 region is CASRGIAGGYTF. In DNA form, the CDR3 reads TGTGCCAGCAGGGGGATCGCGGGTGGCTACACCTTC.

The sample holds one count of this clone. CDR3 protein: CASSQETGSFSYEQYF. The CDR3 bases are TGCGCCAGCAGCCAAGAGACAGGGTCTTTTTCCTACGAGCAGTACTTC. J is TRBJ2-7 and V is TRBV4-1; 7 bases fit TRBD1. The CDR3 consists of 16 residues. CDR1 is MGHRA and CDR2 is YSYEKL in the germline V gene. Trimming at V came to 0 bases and at J to 1 base, leaving 6 bases not matched to a gene.

The rearrangement links TRBV7-2 to TRBJ2-7; 11 bases match TRBD2. V lost 4 bases to trimming and J lost 2 bases; unmatched junction nucleotides: 1. CDR1 is SGHTA and CDR2 is FQGNSA in the germline V gene. This CDR3 is built from 14 residues. CDR3 DNA: TGTGCCAGCAGCTCGACTAGCGGGGCCTACGAGCAGTACTTC. This gives the protein CASSSTSGAYEQYF.